One and the same sample provided the 15 T cell receptor beta chains below, sequenced in a study of regulatory T cells after allogeneic stem cell transplantation. RNA was reverse transcribed by SMARTer RACE, then the TCR beta CDR3 region was amplified. Each CDR3 protein is one row after TCRdb ran MiXCR on the 5' RACE reads. The table records under 1,100 distinct CDR3 sequences, 17% of them present only once. The sample was sorted CD4+ T cells from blood (whether regulatory or conventional is not recorded), taken 30 days after allogeneic stem cell transplant. The receptors were gathered from a human patient who had an allogeneic stem cell transplant, so the T cells may come from the graft donor.

By proportion, this clonotype is large (0.1 to 1%). The J gene is TRBJ2-7, the V gene TRBV27; D is undetermined. CDR3 length: 15 residues. The germline CDR1 and CDR2 sequences are MNHEY and SMNVEV (reference sequence). The ends were cut back, 5 bases at V and 7 bases at J, with 21 bases in the middle. As DNA, the CDR3 is TGTGCCAGCAGTCTCAACCGGCCGCCTGGTGAGGAGCAGTACTTC. Amino acid sequence: CASSLNRPPGEEQYF.

Judged by abundance, this clonotype is medium-sized. V usage is TRBV20-1 and J usage is TRBJ2-7; no firm D call. Trimming cost V 3 bases and J 3 bases, with 9 bases left between them. The CDR3 covers 12 residues. The V gene's germline CDR1 is DFQATT and CDR2 SNEGSKA (reference sequence). The DNA of the CDR3 is TGCAGTGCTAGCACTCGAAACTACGAGCAGTACTTC. It is translated as CSASTRNYEQYF.

For this clonotype: Only one base separates this from a far larger clonotype, so it likely reflects a read error. The gene calls are TRBV6-2 or TRBV6-3 and TRBJ2-1; 7 nucleotides match TRBD1. This CDR3 region has 13 residues. The germline gives CDR1 MNHEY, CDR2 SVGEGT. Trimming removed 7 bases from V and 7 bases from J; junction bases left unmatched: 7. The CDR3 region has the DNA TGTGCCAGCACCGAGACAGGGAATAATGAGCAGTTCTTC. Translating it yields CASTETGNNEQFF.

This clonotype is medium-sized by share. The chain joins TRBV7-9 to TRBJ1-2; D is undetermined. Germline assignment: CDR1 SEHNR and CDR2 FQNEAQ (reference sequence). CDR3 length: 14 residues. Trimming cost V 1 base and J 8 bases, with 14 bases left between them. CDR3 sequence reads: CASSLGVERRGYTF. The CDR3 DNA reads as TGTGCCAGCAGCTTAGGCGTGGAGAGACGAGGCTACACCTTC.

Notes on this clonotype: Because it lacks the conserved phenylalanine or tryptophan at the end, this CDR3 is likely a read error. CDR3 nucleotides: TGCGCCAGCCGAAGATCGACACAGGGGACTGAAGCTTTCCTT. Its translation is CASRRSTQGTEAFL. This chain uses TRBV5-1 with TRBJ1-1, with 7 bases lining up with TRBD1. The germline CDR1 and CDR2 sequences are SGHRS and YFSETQ. This CDR3 is 14 amino acids long. The ends lost 7 bases at V and 5 bases at J; junction bases unmatched: 11.

This clonotype rates as large (0.1 to 1%). Here the CDR3 DNA reads TGCAGTGCTAGTGCAGTGAGTGACTACTACAATGAGCAGTTCTTC. Protein sequence: CSASAVSDYYNEQFF. The J gene is TRBJ2-1, the V gene TRBV20-1; TRBD2 is a possible D gene (5 bases). CDR3 size: 15 residues. Germline CDR1 reads DFQATT; CDR2 reads SNEGSKA (reference sequence). V was cut by 3 bases and J by 3 bases, with 15 bases left in between.

Sample share makes this clonotype large. The chain is built from TRBV7-2 and TRBJ2-3; D perhaps matches TRBD1 (5 bases). The V gene lost 3 bases and the J gene lost 4 bases, with 14 bases spanning the gap. The CDR3 runs 15 residues. The germline V gene has CDR1 SGHTA and CDR2 FQGNSA. The DNA of the CDR3 is TGTGCCAGCAGCTTCCAGGGATACGTCGCAGATACGCAGTATTTT. Its protein is CASSFQGYVADTQYF.

This clonotype was found a few times. A much larger clone differs from this one at a single base, so this may be a read error. Here the CDR3 reads CAGSLVRIGLAGTYEQYF. The CDR3 bases are TGTGCCGGCAGCTTAGTGAGAATCGGTCTAGCGGGGACCTACGAGCAGTACTTC. The chain recombines TRBV7-2 with TRBJ2-7; 9 positions match TRBD2. CDR3 length: 18 residues. Germline V gene sequence: CDR1 SGHTA, CDR2 FQGNSA.

This chain connects TRBV6-5 to TRBJ1-2; a weak D match, TRBD1 (5 bases). CDR3 size: 14 residues. Per germline, CDR1 MNHEY and CDR2 SVGAGI. The V gene lost 0 bases and the J gene lost 5 bases, with 10 bases spanning the gap. Written as DNA, the CDR3 is TGTGCCAGCAGTTACTCTGGGCAGGGTTATGGCTACACCTTC. Translated: CASSYSGQGYGYTF.

This clonotype is classed as large (0.1 to 1%). This chain connects TRBV29-1 to TRBJ2-1; TRBD2 aligns across 8 bases. CDR3 length: 15 amino acids. Unmatched junction bases numbered 9, after V lost 3 bases and J lost 5 bases. The germline gives CDR1 SQVTM, CDR2 ANQGSEA. CDR3 bases: TGCAGCGTTGACCCAGCGGGAGCCCCCAACAATGAGCAGTTCTTC. As protein: CSVDPAGAPNNEQFF.

This clonotype was seen only a few times. This chain joins TRBV10-2 and TRBJ2-5; tentatively, D is TRBD2 (6 bases). The CDR3 contains 13 residues. Trimming cost V 10 bases and J 1 base, with 13 bases left between them. Germline V lookup: CDR1 WSHSY, CDR2 SAAADI. The CDR3 region is CANMRDPQETQYF. CDR3 nucleotide sequence: TGCGCCAACATGCGGGACCCCCAAGAGACCCAGTACTTC.

This clonotype is judged large. The chain recombines TRBV15 with TRBJ2-1; D uncertain. The germline V gene encodes CDR1 LNHNV and CDR2 YYDKDF (reference sequence). V was cut by 1 base and J by 6 bases, with 4 bases left in between. The CDR3 totals 12 residues. CDR3 DNA sequence: TGTGCCACCAGCAGAGTTGGCAATGAGCAGTTCTTC. As protein: CATSRVGNEQFF. Drawing the rest from reference TRBV15 and TRBJ2-1, the complete variable domain is DAMVIQNPRYQVTQFGKPVTLSCSQTLNHNVMYWYQQKSSQAPKLLFHYYDKDFNNEADTPDNFQSRRPNTSFCFLDIRSPGLGDTAMYLCATSRVGNEQFFGPGTRLTVL.

On this clonotype itself: An end of the junction does not agree with germline; a read error may underlie this. This chain uses TRBV27 with TRBJ2-4; D possibly corresponds to TRBD1 (6 bases). This CDR3 region has 15 residues. Germline loops: CDR1 MNHEY, CDR2 SMNVEV (reference sequence). CDR3 residues: CASRAGALAKNVQYF. DNA for the CDR3: TGTGCCAGCAGAGCAGGGGCCCTAGCCAAAAACGTTCAGTACTTC.

V is TRBV28 and J is TRBJ2-3, with TRBD1 identical over 8 bases. Trimming cost V 6 bases and J 3 bases; bases outside gene matches: 11. This CDR3 contains 16 residues. Germline V gives CDR1 MDHEN, CDR2 SYDVKM. The CDR3 reads CASSPGQGTATDTQYF. CDR3 in DNA: TGTGCCAGCAGCCCAGGACAGGGTACAGCGACAGATACGCAGTATTTT.

Of note for this clonotype: Since a much larger clone is just one base distant, this may be a read error. The chain has TRBV6-1 and TRBJ2-1; tentatively, D is TRBD2 (6 bases). The CDR3 length is 15 residues. Germline V gene lookup returns CDR1 MNHNS and CDR2 SASEGT. This CDR3 is CASTLATAGINEQLF. The CDR3 region has the DNA TGTGCCAGCACCTTAGCGACCGCGGGGATCAATGAGCAGCTCTTC.